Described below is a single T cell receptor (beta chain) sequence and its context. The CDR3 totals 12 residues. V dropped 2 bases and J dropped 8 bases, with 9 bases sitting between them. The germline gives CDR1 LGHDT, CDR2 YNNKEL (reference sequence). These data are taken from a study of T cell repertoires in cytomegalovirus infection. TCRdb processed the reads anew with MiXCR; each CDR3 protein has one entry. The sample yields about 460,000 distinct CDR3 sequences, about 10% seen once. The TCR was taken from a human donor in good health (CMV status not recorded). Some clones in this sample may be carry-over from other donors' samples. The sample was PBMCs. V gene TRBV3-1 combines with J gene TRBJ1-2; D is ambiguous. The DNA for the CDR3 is TGTGCCAGCAGCCAACCATCTAGAGGCTACACCTTC. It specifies CASSQPSRGYTF.